This T cell receptor (beta chain) came from a study of Graves' ophthalmopathy and Graves' hyperthyroidism (dated by TCRdb to the late 2010s). Notes on the research overall: Hyperthyroidism was considered stable if no progression to ophthalmopathy occurred within 18 months of follow-up. To tell Graves' ophthalmopathy apart from Graves' hyperthyroidism, and to predict which patients would progress to ophthalmopathy, the study relied on TCR beta repertoire signatures. A discovery set of about a hundred patients (43 ophthalmopathy, approximately 58 stable hyperthyroidism) was enrolled to explore V-J signatures distinguishing ophthalmopathy from hyperthyroidism. Following sampling, methimazole starting at 30 mg daily was administered to hyperthyroidism patients, and high-dose intravenous methylprednisolone was administered to ophthalmopathy patients. An independent validation cohort was composed of about 20 hyperthyroidism patients and about 16 patients who later progressed from hyperthyroidism to ophthalmopathy. T-cell repertoires of thyroid tissue and blood were compared in five or six hyperthyroidism patients. In total, around 140 blood samples were TCR-sequenced: some 43 ophthalmopathy, approximately 80 hyperthyroidism and about 17 hyperthyroidism-to-ophthalmopathy patients. Points the paper makes about the study in general: In cross-validation, the 13-signature model distinguished ophthalmopathy from stable hyperthyroidism with 85% to 90% sensitivity and about 84% specificity, and in the test set the corresponding values were roughly 78% and 74%. Most expanded thyroid clonotypes with frequency above 0.001 were also detected in blood, suggesting blood repertoires may reflect the thyroid immune response. Sample size was not statistically predetermined, and group allocation was not concealed from the investigators. In validation, the model predicted ophthalmopathy progression with 55% to 71% sensitivity and less than 80% specificity; 12 predicted patients were CT-confirmed with GO in a median of approximately 6.5 months.

Reading the germline V gene gives CDR1 MGHRA and CDR2 YSYEKL. The trim is 2 bases for V and 4 bases for J, with a gap of 0 bases between the germline ends. Counted from cysteine to phenylalanine, this CDR3 has 11 amino acids. CDR3 DNA only is kept here, 33 bases in frame from base 1. For repertoire sequencing, the TCR beta CDR3 regions were amplified from RNA transcripts. The first round was an RT-PCR using HTBI primers with the Qiagen OneStep RT-PCR kit, and this first round was followed by a second-round multiplex PCR, then size selection and purification. Libraries were sequenced paired-end with 100 bp reads on an Illumina HiSeq2000. The authors processed their data as follows. Reads were processed with SOAPnuke, discarding reads with adapters, uncalled bases, mean Phred below 15, or no exact constant-primer or identifier match. COPE v1.2.5 was used to merge high-quality paired reads. Each unique nucleotide sequence was treated as a clonotype, and MiTCR v1.1 was used to align the clonotypes to the IMGT TRB V, D and J references. The analysis was limited to V-J combinations with a frequency above 0.0001, which together covered over 99% of the repertoires. A TCR clonal expansion and chaos score per V-J combination was defined as the ratio of F50 clonal expansion to chaos observed in the TCRdist matrix. Features were reduced by Welch's t-statistics and random forest to over 10 V-J combinations, which fed a naive Bayes classifier. The similarity between thyroid and blood repertoires was quantified using the Morisita-Horn index. Starting from the raw public reads, TCRdb applied fastp trimming at Q25, assembled clones with MiXCR and retained in-frame beta chains. Entries that share a CDR3 protein sequence are merged under the most common genes and DNA. The V and J calls here are based on TCRdb, not the publication. The sample profile shows about 600,000 distinct CDR3 sequences; 39% of them were found once. About 4.1% of the sample comes from the top ten.

This clonotype has ten or more counts. Its specific antigen is unknown. No quality values exist for individual bases; no much larger clone is one base distant. Patients with hyperthyroidism were aged 18 to 65 years, had been newly diagnosed, and had a disease duration of less than 2 months. Patients with other autoimmune diseases, uncontrolled infections, pregnancy or lactation were excluded. Clinical symptoms, serum thyroxine, TRAb, thyroid ultrasound and orbital computed tomography formed the basis of the diagnosis. Total RNA was extracted with Trizol reagent and quality-checked on an Agilent 2100 Bioanalyzer.

This clonotype originated in an adult man with Graves' hyperthyroidism. Sequencing input: peripheral blood or thyroid tissue (not recorded which). The V and J genes are TRBV4-1 and TRBJ1-5, with no D gene named confidently. This receptor carries the CDR3 CASSQNQPQHF. The sequence in DNA is TGCGCCAGCAGCCAAAATCAGCCCCAGCATTTT.